Following are 32 T cell receptor beta chains from one sample sequenced in a study of T cell responses to AZD1222 COVID-19 vaccine. TCRdb's copy holds only in-frame clones and misses some; the assay was immunoSEQ multiplex PCR. The data contain tens of thousands of clones, about four fifths of them singletons. The specimen comprised peripheral blood, sampled 28 days after the second AZD1222 dose. These receptors came from an adult who received the AZD1222 COVID-19 vaccine.

This chain joins TRBV19 and TRBJ2-5; 7 nucleotides align to TRBD1. The CDR3 has 14 residues. V lost 6 bases, J lost 5 bases, and 9 bases stayed unmatched. Germline-derived CDR1 and CDR2 are LNHDA and SQIVND (reference sequence). The CDR3 region has the DNA TGTGCCAGTAGCGCCAGAGGGGGCTGGGAGACCCAGTACTTC. Its protein product is CASSARGGWETQYF. The variable domain in full, completed from reference TRBV19 and TRBJ2-5, reads DGGITQSPKYLFRKEGQNVTLSCEQNLNHDAMYWYRQDPGQGLRLIYYSQIVNDFQKGDIAEGYSVSREKKESFPLTVTSAQKNPTAFYLCASSARGGWETQYFGPGTRLLVL.

This chain links TRBV4-1 with TRBJ2-3; tentative D call: TRBD1 (6 bases). CDR3 length: 15 amino acids. Germline CDR1 reads MGHRA; CDR2 reads YSYEKL. V lost 4 bases to trimming and J lost 4 bases, with 15 bases between them. CDR3 DNA: TGCGCCAGCAGCCCGGGACACCCGGGGCCAGATACGCAGTATTTT. This codes for CASSPGHPGPDTQYF.

This chain connects TRBV10-3 to TRBJ2-3; D gene uncertain. Germline V CDR1 and CDR2: ENHRY, SYGVKD. This CDR3 comprises 11 residues. Trimming left V 6 bases short and J 3 bases short, with 4 bases between. CDR3 nucleotides: TGTGCCATCAGGGCAACAGATACGCAGTATTTT. It translates to CAIRATDTQYF.

This clone appeared a single time. This sequence joins TRBV13 and TRBJ2-6; D is ambiguous. The CDR3 has 14 amino acids. Germline CDR1 is PRHDT and CDR2 is FYEKMQ (reference sequence). The V gene lost 5 bases and the J gene lost 0 bases, with 5 bases spanning the gap. As DNA, the CDR3 is TGTGCCAGCAGCCGTTACTCTGGGGCCAACGTCCTGACTTTC. This sequence encodes CASSRYSGANVLTF.

The chain uses TRBV30 and TRBJ2-2; D is uncertain. Trimming cost V 2 bases and J 7 bases, with 11 bases left between them. Germline V lookup: CDR1 GTSNPN, CDR2 SVGIG (reference sequence). This CDR3 has 13 amino acids. In DNA, the CDR3 is TGTGCCTGGAGTTTTGACTCCTTCGGGGAGCTGTTTTTT. Protein sequence: CAWSFDSFGELFF.

In this sample, this clone turned up once. The rearrangement joins TRBV28 to TRBJ1-5; 7 nucleotides line up with TRBD1. Germline V gene lookup returns CDR1 MDHEN and CDR2 SYDVKM. This CDR3 has 14 amino acids. The V and J ends lost 5 bases and 9 bases, in that order; junction bases with no gene match: 10. The CDR3 coding sequence is TGTGCCAGCAGTAACTCAGGGGGGTACGGGCCCCAGCATTTT. Translating it yields CASSNSGGYGPQHF.

This clone was seen once. The chain links TRBV5-1 to TRBJ2-2; D may be TRBD1 (6 bases). CDR3 length: 16 amino acids. The V end lost 4 bases, the J end lost 3 bases, and 16 bases lay between the germline ends. Germline CDR1 reads SGHRS; CDR2 reads YFSETQ. CDR3 nucleotide sequence: TGCGCCAGCAGCCGCGCCGGGACAATAGACACCGGGGAGCTGTTTTTT. It codes for CASSRAGTIDTGELFF.

The genes are TRBV7-6 and TRBJ1-1; no reliable D call. There are 17 residues in the CDR3. Germline assignment: CDR1 SGHVS and CDR2 FNYEAQ. V lost 0 bases and J lost 0, with 14 bases in between. The CDR3 DNA reads as TGTGCCAGCAGCTTAGCCTCCCGGACCGTGCTGAACACTGAAGCTTTCTTT. Its translation: CASSLASRTVLNTEAFF.

The chain joins TRBV19 to TRBJ2-7, with D tentatively TRBD2 (6 bases). This CDR3 spans 13 amino acids. Trimming stripped 10 bases from V and 7 bases from J, with 20 bases between. CDR1 LNHDA and CDR2 SQIVND come from the germline V gene (reference sequence). DNA of the CDR3: TGTGCCACCGGGGGTCAGGCTTCGAAGGAGCAGTACTTC. Amino acid sequence: CATGGQASKEQYF.

This chain uses TRBV30 with TRBJ1-5; the D gene is possibly TRBD1 (5 bases). V lost 5 bases and J lost 3, with 17 bases in between. The CDR3 is 15 amino acids. The germline V gene has CDR1 GTSNPN and CDR2 SVGIG (reference sequence). CDR3 nucleotides: TGTGCCTGGTCCAAAACGGGGGGGATCAATCAGCCCCAGCATTTT. The encoded protein is CAWSKTGGINQPQHF. Full variable domain (outside the CDR3, taken from reference TRBV30 and TRBJ1-5): SQTIHQWPATLVQPVGSPLSLECTVEGTSNPNLYWYRQAAGRGLQLLFYSVGIGQISSEVPQNLSASRPQDRQFILSSKKLLLSDSGFYLCAWSKTGGINQPQHFGDGTRLSIL.

The V call is TRBV4-1, the J call TRBJ2-1; D is unclear. CDR1 is MGHRA and CDR2 is YSYEKL in the germline V gene. The ends were cut back, 0 bases at V and 4 bases at J, with 10 bases in the middle. This CDR3 comprises 15 residues. The CDR3 spells CASSQEGKDYNEQFF. The CDR3 DNA is TGCGCCAGCAGCCAAGAAGGGAAAGATTACAATGAGCAGTTCTTC.

This sequence joins TRBV5-4 and TRBJ1-3; D unclear. CDR3 size: 14 residues. Per germline, CDR1 SGHNT and CDR2 YYREEE (reference sequence). V dropped 0 bases and J dropped 2 bases, with 6 bases sitting between them. The CDR3 DNA follows: TGTGCCAGCAGCTTGGGAGGGCCTGGAAACACCATATATTTT. This sequence encodes CASSLGGPGNTIYF.

The V and J genes are TRBV5-1 and TRBJ2-5, with D possibly being TRBD2 (6 bases). Germline V gives CDR1 SGHRS, CDR2 YFSETQ. V was pared by 4 bases and J by 1 base, with 11 bases between. This CDR3 spans 14 amino acids. The CDR3 loop reads CASSPLATQETQYF. The CDR3 DNA is TGCGCCAGCAGCCCCCTAGCGACCCAAGAGACCCAGTACTTC.

V is TRBV12-3 or TRBV12-4 and J is TRBJ2-7; a weak D match, TRBD1 (5 bases). V lost 6 bases to trimming and J lost 2 bases, with 11 bases between them. The CDR3 loop spans 13 amino acids. The CDR3 DNA reads TGTGCCAGCAGCCTTAGGGGTCCCTACGAGCAGTACTTC. Protein sequence: CASSLRGPYEQYF.

V and J are TRBV9 and TRBJ2-1; the D gene is possibly TRBD2 (7 bases). Deletions cut 4 bases from V and 8 bases from J, with 19 bases between. CDR3 length: 15 residues. CDR1 is SGDLS and CDR2 is YYNGEE in the germline V gene. CDR3 loop: CASSQGRELGYEQFF. The CDR3 DNA follows: TGTGCCAGCAGCCAGGGGCGGGAGTTGGGTTATGAGCAGTTCTTC.

The CDR3 is CASSIGLNYGYTF. CDR3 bases: TGTGCCAGTAGTATCGGACTGAACTATGGCTACACCTTC. The genes are TRBV19 and TRBJ1-2; D gene ambiguous. CDR1 LNHDA and CDR2 SQIVND come from the germline V gene (reference sequence). The V end was cut by 3 bases, the J end by 2 bases, with 7 bases between. The CDR3 spans 13 residues.

V and J are TRBV28 and TRBJ2-1; 15 bases line up with TRBD2. Trimming removed 10 bases from V and 1 base from J; junction bases left unmatched: 5. Germline-derived CDR1 and CDR2 are MDHEN and SYDVKM. This CDR3 has 16 residues. CDR3 region: CATWTSGRASYNEQFF. CDR3 DNA: TGTGCCACCTGGACTAGCGGGAGGGCGTCCTACAATGAGCAGTTCTTC. Based on the CDR3 plus reference TRBV28 and TRBJ2-1, the full variable domain is DVKVTQSSRYLVKRTGEKVFLECVQDMDHENMFWYRQDPGLGLRLIYFSYDVKMKEKGDIPEGYSVSREKKERFSLILESASTNQTSMYLCATWTSGRASYNEQFFGPGTRLTVL.

This chain joins TRBV5-1 and TRBJ2-7; 9 bases match TRBD2. After removal of 0 bases from V and 0 bases from J, the junction contained 4 bases not matched to a gene. This CDR3 spans 16 amino acids. CDR1 SGHRS and CDR2 YFSETQ come from the germline V gene. The CDR3 spells CASSLDPTSGSYEQYF. The CDR3 region has the DNA TGCGCCAGCAGCTTGGACCCGACTAGCGGCTCCTACGAGCAGTACTTC. Supplemented by reference TRBV5-1 and TRBJ2-7, the full variable domain reads KAGVTQTPRYLIKTRGQQVTLSCSPISGHRSVSWYQQTPGQGLQFLFEYFSETQRNKGNFPGRFSGRQFSNSRSEMNVSTLELGDSALYLCASSLDPTSGSYEQYFGPGTRLTVT.

The rearrangement links TRBV4-1 to TRBJ2-1; D is ambiguous. The CDR3 contains 16 residues. Looked up from germline, CDR1 is MGHRA and CDR2 is YSYEKL. Trimming took 2 bases from V and 0 from J, leaving 11 bases between them. The CDR3 bases are TGCGCCAGCAGCCAATACACACCAGACTCCTACAATGAGCAGTTCTTC. Translation: CASSQYTPDSYNEQFF.

This clone was seen a few times. The chain combines TRBV3-1 (or the pseudogene TRBV3-2) with TRBJ2-3, with D unresolved. The CDR3 is made up of 15 amino acids. Trimming cost V 0 bases and J 1 base, with 8 bases left between them. Germline CDR1 is LGHDT and CDR2 is YNNKEL (reference sequence). CDR3 residues: CASSQERPGTDTQYF. Here the CDR3 DNA reads TGTGCCAGCAGCCAAGAGAGGCCGGGCACAGATACGCAGTATTTT.

V gene TRBV10-2 combines with J gene TRBJ2-3; no clear D gene. Germline V lookup: CDR1 WSHSY, CDR2 SAAADI. CDR3 length: 11 amino acids. Trimming shortened V by 6 bases and J by 6 bases, and 7 bases separated the two germline ends. The CDR3 DNA sequence: TGCGCCAGCAGCAACCAGGATACGCAGTATTTT. Protein sequence: CASSNQDTQYF.

V and J are TRBV7-9 and TRBJ1-5; 8 bases align to TRBD1. The CDR3 runs 15 residues. Germline values: CDR1 SEHNR, CDR2 FQNEAQ (reference sequence). With 4 bases clipped from V and 6 bases from J, the junction kept 8 bases outside the gene matches. The CDR3 loop reads CASSSSGGLGQPQHF. As DNA, the CDR3 is TGTGCCAGCAGCTCCTCAGGGGGCTTGGGTCAGCCCCAGCATTTT.

Here the CDR3 DNA reads TGTGCCAGCAGCTTCTCTGGGGATACGCAGTATTTT. It is translated as CASSFSGDTQYF. The J gene is TRBJ2-3, the V gene TRBV7-2; unclear D gene. V shed 3 bases and J shed 6 bases, with 7 bases lying between them. This CDR3 is 12 amino acids long. CDR1 is SGHTA, CDR2 FQGNSA, per germline.

The chain uses TRBV5-5 and TRBJ2-3; 9 bases fit TRBD2. The CDR3 sequence is 17 residues long. V lost 0 bases, J lost 3 bases, and 8 bases stayed unmatched. The germline CDR1 and CDR2 sequences are SGHKS and YYEKEE (reference sequence). Here the CDR3 reads CASSLGTLAGPTDTQYF. DNA for the CDR3: TGTGCCAGCAGCTTGGGGACACTAGCGGGCCCAACAGATACGCAGTATTTT. The full variable domain, with the rest looked up from reference TRBV5-5 and TRBJ2-3, is DAGVTQSPTHLIKTRGQQVTLRCSPISGHKSVSWYQQVLGQGPQFIFQYYEKEERGRGNFPDRFSARQFPNYSSELNVNALLLGDSALYLCASSLGTLAGPTDTQYFGPGTRLTVL.

The DNA for the CDR3 is TGTGCCAGCAGTTTATGGACTAGCGGCAACACCGGGGAGCTGTTTTTT. It is translated as CASSLWTSGNTGELFF. The rearrangement links TRBV28 to TRBJ2-2; 9 nucleotides match TRBD2. J gave up 2 bases and V 0 bases, and 1 base lay outside the gene matches. Per the germline V gene, CDR1 is MDHEN and CDR2 is SYDVKM. The CDR3 is made up of 16 amino acids. The entire variable domain, with the rest obtained from reference TRBV28 and TRBJ2-2, is as follows: DVKVTQSSRYLVKRTGEKVFLECVQDMDHENMFWYRQDPGLGLRLIYFSYDVKMKEKGDIPEGYSVSREKKERFSLILESASTNQTSMYLCASSLWTSGNTGELFFGEGSRLTVL.

This chain links TRBV20-1 with TRBJ1-1; no definite D call. The CDR3 consists of 12 residues. Germline loops: CDR1 DFQATT, CDR2 SNEGSKA (reference sequence). V lost 3 bases and J 4 bases, leaving 9 bases between the germline ends. CDR3 DNA: TGCAGTGCTAGTCGGGGAGGCACTGAAGCTTTCTTT. This sequence encodes CSASRGGTEAFF.

The rearrangement uses TRBV2 and TRBJ2-5, with D possibly matching TRBD2 (6 bases). V lost 6 bases and J 2 bases, leaving 19 bases between the germline ends. This CDR3 comprises 16 residues. Germline V lookup: CDR1 SNHLY, CDR2 FYNNEI. CDR3 DNA sequence: TGTGCCAGCAGCCCTCTCGGGAGCGGACAACAAGAGACCCAGTACTTC. The encoded protein is CASSPLGSGQQETQYF.

A remark on this clone: The sample contains more than one DNA sequence encoding this CDR3. This chain links TRBV11-2 with TRBJ1-5; no clear D. Trimming stripped 5 bases from V and 4 bases from J, with 9 bases between. Germline CDR1 reads SGHAT; CDR2 reads FQNNGV. The CDR3 covers 13 residues. The CDR3 loop reads CASSRDPNQPQHF. For the CDR3, the DNA is TGTGCCAGCAGCCGGGATCCTAATCAGCCCCAGCATTTT.

This clone has a single count. The rearrangement joins TRBV21-1 to TRBJ2-2; the table's TRBD2 call for D was not verified on the DNA. TRBV21-1 is tagged as a pseudogene. The CDR3 totals 23 residues. The CDR3 DNA sequence: TGTGCCAGCAGCAAAGCTCTGAGGGTTGTAGAGCGGGAGGCCCTTGCGAACACCGGGGAGCTGTTTTTT. Its protein is CASSKALRVVEREALANTGELFF.

V is TRBV7-2 and J is TRBJ2-7; TRBD1 aligns across 10 bases. The CDR3 is 15 residues long. The J segment lost 2 bases and the V segment lost 4 bases, leaving 5 bases of the junction unmatched. In germline, CDR1 is SGHTA, CDR2 FQGNSA. The CDR3 protein is CASSSGQGGTYEQYF. The CDR3 DNA follows: TGTGCCAGCAGCTCCGGACAGGGGGGAACCTACGAGCAGTACTTC.

This clone showed up just a few times. The chain joins TRBV27 to TRBJ2-7; 10 nucleotides line up with TRBD2. There are 18 residues in the CDR3. V dropped 5 bases and J dropped 0; count of bases not matched to a gene: 13. In germline, CDR1 is MNHEY, CDR2 SMNVEV (reference sequence). CDR3 sequence: CASSRHRRGTSDSYEQYF. As DNA, the CDR3 is TGTGCCAGCAGTCGACACAGGCGGGGGACTAGCGACTCCTACGAGCAGTACTTC.

This chain joins TRBV5-5 and TRBJ1-5; D might be TRBD1 (6 bases). Germline CDR1 is SGHKS and CDR2 is YYEKEE (reference sequence). V was pared by 2 bases and J by 8 bases, with 11 bases between. The CDR3 totals 13 residues. The CDR3 DNA reads TGTGCCAGCAGCTTATACGGGGGCGAGCCCCAGCATTTT. As protein: CASSLYGGEPQHF.